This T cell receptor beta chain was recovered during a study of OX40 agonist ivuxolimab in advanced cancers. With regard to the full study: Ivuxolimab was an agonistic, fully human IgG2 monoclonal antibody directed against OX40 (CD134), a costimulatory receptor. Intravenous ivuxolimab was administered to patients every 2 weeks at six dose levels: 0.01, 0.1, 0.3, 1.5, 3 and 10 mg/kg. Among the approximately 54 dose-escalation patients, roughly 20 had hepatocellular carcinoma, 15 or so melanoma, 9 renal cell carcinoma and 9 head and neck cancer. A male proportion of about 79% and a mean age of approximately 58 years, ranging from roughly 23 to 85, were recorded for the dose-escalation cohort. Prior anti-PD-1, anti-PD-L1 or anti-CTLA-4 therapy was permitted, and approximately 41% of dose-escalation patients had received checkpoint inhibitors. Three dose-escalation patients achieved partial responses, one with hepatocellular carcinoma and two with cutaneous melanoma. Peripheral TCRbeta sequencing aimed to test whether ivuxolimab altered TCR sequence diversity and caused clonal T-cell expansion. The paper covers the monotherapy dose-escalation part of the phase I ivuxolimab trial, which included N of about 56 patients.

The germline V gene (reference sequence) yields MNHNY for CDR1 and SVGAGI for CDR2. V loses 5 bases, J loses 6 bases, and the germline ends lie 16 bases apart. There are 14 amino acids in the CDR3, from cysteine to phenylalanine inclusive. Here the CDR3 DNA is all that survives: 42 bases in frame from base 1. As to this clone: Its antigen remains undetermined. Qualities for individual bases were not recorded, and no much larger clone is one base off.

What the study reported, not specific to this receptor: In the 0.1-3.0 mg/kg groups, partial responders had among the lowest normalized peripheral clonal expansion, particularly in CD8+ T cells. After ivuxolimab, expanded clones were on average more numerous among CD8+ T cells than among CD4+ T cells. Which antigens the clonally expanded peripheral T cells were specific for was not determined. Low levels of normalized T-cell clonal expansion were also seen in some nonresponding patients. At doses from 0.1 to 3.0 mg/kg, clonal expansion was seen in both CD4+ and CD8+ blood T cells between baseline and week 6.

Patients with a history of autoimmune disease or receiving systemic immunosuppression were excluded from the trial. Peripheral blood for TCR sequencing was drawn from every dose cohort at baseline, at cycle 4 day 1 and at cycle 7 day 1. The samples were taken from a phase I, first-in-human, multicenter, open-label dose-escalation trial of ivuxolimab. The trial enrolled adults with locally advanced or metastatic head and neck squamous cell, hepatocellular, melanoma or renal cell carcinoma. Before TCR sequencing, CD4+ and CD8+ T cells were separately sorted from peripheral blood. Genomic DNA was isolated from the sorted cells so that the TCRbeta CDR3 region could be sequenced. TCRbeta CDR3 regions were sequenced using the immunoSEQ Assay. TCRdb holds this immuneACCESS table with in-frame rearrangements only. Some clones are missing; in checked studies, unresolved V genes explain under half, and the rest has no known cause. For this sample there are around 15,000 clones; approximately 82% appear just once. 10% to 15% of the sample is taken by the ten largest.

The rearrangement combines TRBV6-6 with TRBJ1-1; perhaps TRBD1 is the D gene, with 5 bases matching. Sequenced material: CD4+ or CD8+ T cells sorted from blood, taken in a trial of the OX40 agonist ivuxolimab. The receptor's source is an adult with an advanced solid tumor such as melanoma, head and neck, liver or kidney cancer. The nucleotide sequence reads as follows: TGTGCCAGCAGTCCACTGGGGCAGATCCCTGAAGCTTTCTTT. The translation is CASSPLGQIPEAFF.